This T cell receptor beta chain is from a study of CXCR3-negative and CXCR3-positive naive CD8 T cells. Turning to this clonotype: Its antigen remains unknown.

Study observations and caveats: For naive cells, CXCR3-negative and CXCR3-positive subsets had similar TRBV-TRBJ usage; for memory cells, usage differed. TRB CDR3s of CXCR3-positive naive cells were more hydrophobic than those of CXCR3-negative naive cells.

Carrying UMI labels, the TRB cDNA libraries were prepared through 5' RACE. TCRdb re-called the 5' RACE reads and catalogs CDR3 proteins one per entry, DNA excluded. Its table lists about 98,000 distinct CDR3 sequences. CDR1 MRHNA and CDR2 SNTAGT come from the germline V gene. The CDR3 has 15 amino acids. At about 270,000 cells each, triplicate sorts were carried out for each CD8+ T cell subset. Naive CD8+ T cells were CD45RO-CCR7+CD27+CD95-. Material for sequencing was naive CXCR3+ CD8+ T cells from blood. Subset meaning: CD45RO-CCR7+CD27+CD95- naive CD8+ T cells expressing CXCR3 (TNR3+). J is TRBJ2-1 and V is TRBV6-4; the TCRdb call, TRBD1, lacks DNA for checking. This clonotype was obtained from a human donor in good health. Some clones in this sample may be carry-over from other donors' samples. CDR3 in amino acids: CASSDKGDSYNEQFF.